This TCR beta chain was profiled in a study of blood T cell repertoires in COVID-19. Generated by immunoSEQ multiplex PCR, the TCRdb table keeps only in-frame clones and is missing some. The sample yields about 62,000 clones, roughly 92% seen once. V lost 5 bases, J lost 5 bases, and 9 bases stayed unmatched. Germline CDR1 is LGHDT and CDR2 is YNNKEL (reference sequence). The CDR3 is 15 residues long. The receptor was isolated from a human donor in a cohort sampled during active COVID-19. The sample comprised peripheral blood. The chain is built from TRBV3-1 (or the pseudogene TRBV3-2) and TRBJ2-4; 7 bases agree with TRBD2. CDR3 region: CASSAEASGQNIQYF. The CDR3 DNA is TGTGCCAGCAGCGCAGAGGCTAGCGGTCAAAACATTCAGTACTTC.